The 22 T cell receptor beta chains in this list originate from one sample, sequenced in a study of long-term antiretroviral therapy in people with HIV. Samples were assayed with immunoSEQ v3.0 at survey level. Only in-frame clones appear in the TCRdb table, and some are missing; sequencing was by immunoSEQ multiplex PCR. This table holds around 25,000 clones, about 90% found once. The specimen was unsorted PBMCs, collected approximately 4.5 years after starting antiretroviral therapy. The receptors were sampled from a man aged 30 to 45 with HIV.

The chain links TRBV19 to TRBJ1-3; D gene ambiguous. V shed 7 bases and J shed 0 bases, with 13 bases lying between them. CDR1 and CDR2 (germline): LNHDA, SQIVND (reference sequence). This CDR3 has 15 residues. The CDR3 DNA is TGTGCCAGTACTCACCTGACTCTCTCTGGAAACACCATATATTTT. This codes for CASTHLTLSGNTIYF.

This clone was counted a few times. This rearrangement joins TRBV7-9 to TRBJ2-7; 8 bases are a match to TRBD2. Germline assignment: CDR1 SEHNR and CDR2 FQNEAQ (reference sequence). The trim removed 6 bases at V and 3 bases at J, leaving 4 bases unmatched. The CDR3 is made up of 13 amino acids. The CDR3 is CASRSGSGYEQYF. The CDR3 DNA follows: TGTGCCAGCAGAAGCGGGAGCGGCTACGAGCAGTACTTC.

The rearrangement links TRBV5-5 to TRBJ2-7; D is perhaps TRBD1 (5 bases). V was cut by 2 bases and J by 7 bases, with 16 bases left in between. Germline CDR1 is SGHKS and CDR2 is YYEKEE (reference sequence). CDR3 size: 14 residues. This CDR3 is CASSLIEGAWEQYF. In DNA form, the CDR3 reads TGTGCCAGCAGCTTAATAGAAGGGGCGTGGGAGCAGTACTTC.

The V gene is TRBV7-2, the J gene TRBJ1-3, with D hard to call. The CDR3 is 19 residues long. Per the germline V gene, CDR1 is SGHTA and CDR2 is FQGNSA. The V and J ends lost 0 bases and 2 bases respectively, with 20 bases between them. The chain's CDR3 is CASSLAQEVSHYPGNTIYF. The CDR3 DNA follows: TGTGCCAGCAGCTTAGCGCAGGAGGTTTCCCACTACCCTGGAAACACCATATATTTT.

The chain couples TRBV4-2 to TRBJ2-2; D could derive from TRBD1 or TRBD2 (5 bases each). V was cut by 0 bases and J by 7 bases, with 12 bases left in between. The V gene's germline CDR1 is LGHNA and CDR2 YNFKEQ. This CDR3 contains 15 residues. The CDR3 DNA reads as TGTGCCAGCAGCCAAGAGTTGGGGGAGCACGGGGAGCTGTTTTTT. It yields the protein CASSQELGEHGELFF.

V and J are TRBV9 and TRBJ2-7, with TRBD2 identical over 8 bases. Germline-derived CDR1 and CDR2 are SGDLS and YYNGEE. The CDR3 consists of 14 residues. With V trimmed by 0 bases and J by 5 bases, 4 bases remained unmatched. The CDR3 DNA is TGTGCCAGCAGCGTAGGCGGGGGGCGAGACGAGCAGTACTTC. Protein: CASSVGGGRDEQYF.

This chain links TRBV4-3 with TRBJ1-1, with TRBD1 as a possible D gene (5 bases). Per germline, CDR1 LGHNA and CDR2 YSLEER. V was clipped by 1 base and J by 5 bases, with 17 bases between them. This CDR3 is built from 16 residues. The CDR3 DNA follows: TGCGCCAGCAGCCAAGCCATACTCGGGGGGACGACTGAAGCTTTCTTT. Protein sequence: CASSQAILGGTTEAFF.

V is TRBV9 and J is TRBJ1-6; no reliable D call. The CDR3 extends over 15 amino acids. V dropped 0 bases and J dropped 7 bases, with 11 bases sitting between them. The germline CDR1 and CDR2 sequences are SGDLS and YYNGEE. CDR3 DNA: TGTGCCAGCAGCGTAGTTGGGGTGGCCAATTCACCCCTCCACTTT. It encodes CASSVVGVANSPLHF.

The rearrangement joins TRBV21-1 to TRBJ1-5. TRBV21-1 is a documented pseudogene. This CDR3 comprises 14 residues. Written as DNA, the CDR3 is TGTGCCAGCAGCCGCCGGGGGGAGGATCAGCCCCAGCATTTT. Translated: CASSRRGEDQPQHF.

This chain uses TRBV7-9 with TRBJ2-7; D ambiguous. The ends were cut back, 5 bases at V and 6 bases at J, with 11 bases in the middle. Germline V CDR1 and CDR2: SEHNR, FQNEAQ (reference sequence). The CDR3 has 12 residues. As DNA, the CDR3 is TGTGCCAGCAGCCCCTCGGAAGGCGAGCAGTACTTC. Its translation is CASSPSEGEQYF.

This clone appeared a few times. The J gene is TRBJ2-7, the V gene TRBV6-1; TRBD2 agrees at 10 bases. Unmatched junction bases numbered 6, after V lost 6 bases and J lost 4 bases. CDR1 is MNHNS and CDR2 is SASEGT in the germline V gene. The CDR3 extends over 14 amino acids. The CDR3 sequence is CASRRTSGDYEQYF. The CDR3 region has the DNA TGTGCCAGCAGGAGGACTAGCGGCGATTACGAGCAGTACTTC.

The gene calls are TRBV27 and TRBJ2-2; no firm D call. The CDR3 length is 14 residues. Germline CDR1 reads MNHEY; CDR2 reads SMNVEV (reference sequence). V dropped 3 bases and J dropped 6 bases, with 11 bases sitting between them. The CDR3 protein is CASSFTEVAGELFF. CDR3 coding DNA: TGTGCCAGCAGTTTTACGGAAGTAGCCGGGGAGCTGTTTTTT.

The V call is TRBV16, the J call TRBJ1-2; D may be TRBD1 (6 bases). V was cut by 5 bases and J by 4 bases, with 14 bases left in between. Germline CDR1 reads KGHSY; CDR2 reads FQNENV. The CDR3 length is 14 residues. The CDR3 here is CASSKQTGFYGYTF. In DNA form, the CDR3 reads TGTGCCAGCAGCAAGCAGACAGGTTTCTATGGCTACACCTTC.

The chain links TRBV7-9 to TRBJ2-3, with a weak D call TRBD1 (5 bases). Trimming removed 8 bases at V and 3 bases at J, with 15 bases between. The germline V gene has CDR1 SEHNR and CDR2 FQNEAQ (reference sequence). The CDR3 sequence is 14 residues long. DNA for the CDR3: TGTGCCAGCCCATGGGCAGGGTCGACAGATACGCAGTATTTT. Residues: CASPWAGSTDTQYF. Variable domain in full (rest from reference TRBV7-9 and TRBJ2-3): DTGVSQNPRHKITKRGQNVTFRCDPISEHNRLYWYRQTLGQGPEFLTYFQNEAQLEKSRLLSDRFSAERPKGSFSTLEIQRTEQGDSAMYLCASPWAGSTDTQYFGPGTRLTVL.

A few counts support this clone. V usage is TRBV6-1 and J usage is TRBJ1-5; D remains unclear. Germline CDR1 and CDR2: MNHNS and SASEGT. This CDR3 contains 17 residues. Trimming stripped 0 bases from V and 6 bases from J, with 18 bases between. CDR3 loop: CASSEAHTWEDGQPQHF. For the CDR3, the DNA is TGTGCCAGCAGTGAAGCCCACACTTGGGAGGACGGTCAGCCCCAGCATTTT.

The V call is TRBV12-5, the J call TRBJ1-1; TRBD1 agrees at 10 bases. After removal of 1 base from V and 11 bases from J, the junction contained 4 bases not matched to a gene. CDR1 is LGHNT and CDR2 is FRNRAP in the germline V gene. This CDR3 spans 13 amino acids. CDR3 nucleotides: TGTGCTAGTGGTTTGGCAAAGGACAGGGGGGCTTTCTTT. It codes for CASGLAKDRGAFF.

The rearrangement uses TRBV11-1 and TRBJ2-1, with D perhaps matching TRBD1 (6 bases). Trimming stripped 5 bases from V and 7 bases from J, with 15 bases between. This CDR3 is built from 14 residues. Looked up from germline, CDR1 is SGHAT and CDR2 is FQDESV (reference sequence). The CDR3 loop reads CASSRTRTDNEQFF. The DNA of the CDR3 is TGTGCCAGCAGCCGAACCAGGACAGATAATGAGCAGTTCTTC.

In DNA form, the CDR3 reads TGCGCCAGCAGTGAGGGAGAGACAGGGGCCTATGGCTACACCTTC. This gives the protein CASSEGETGAYGYTF. The chain employs TRBV10-2 and TRBJ1-2; TRBD1 matches 8 bases. Germline loops: CDR1 WSHSY, CDR2 SAAADI. CDR3 length: 15 amino acids. Trimming at V came to 2 bases and at J to 4 bases, leaving 6 bases not matched to a gene.

The rearrangement links TRBV7-2 to TRBJ2-7; a possible D gene is TRBD2 (6 bases). From germline, CDR1 is SGHTA and CDR2 FQGNSA. V dropped 0 bases and J dropped 2 bases, with 8 bases sitting between them. CDR3 length equals 14 residues. This chain's CDR3 is CASSLAAGPYEQYF. The CDR3 nucleotides read TGTGCCAGCAGCTTAGCTGCGGGGCCCTACGAGCAGTACTTC.

This chain connects TRBV5-6 to TRBJ1-5; D gene uncertain. The germline gives CDR1 SGHDT, CDR2 YYEEEE. The CDR3 length is 12 residues. V was pared by 0 bases and J by 10 bases, with 8 bases between. This CDR3 reads CASSLESGPQHF. The CDR3 coding sequence is TGTGCCAGCAGCTTGGAGTCAGGTCCCCAGCATTTT.

The J gene is TRBJ2-7, the V gene TRBV15; 12 bases align to TRBD2. This CDR3 region has 16 residues. In germline, CDR1 is LNHNV, CDR2 YYDKDF (reference sequence). J was trimmed by 2 bases and V by 4 bases; bases with no gene match: 6. The CDR3, as DNA: TGTGCCACCAGCACAAAACTAGCGGGAGGTCCCTACGAGCAGTACTTC. Translated: CATSTKLAGGPYEQYF.

V is TRBV9 and J is TRBJ2-5, with a tentative D call TRBD1 (5 bases). The CDR3 consists of 16 residues. Between the trimmed V and J ends, which lost 0 bases and 1 base, there was a span of 13 bases. Germline V lookup: CDR1 SGDLS, CDR2 YYNGEE. The CDR3 nucleotides read TGTGCCAGCAGCGTAGCTTGGGGCTTCTCCCAAGAGACCCAGTACTTC. The encoded protein is CASSVAWGFSQETQYF.